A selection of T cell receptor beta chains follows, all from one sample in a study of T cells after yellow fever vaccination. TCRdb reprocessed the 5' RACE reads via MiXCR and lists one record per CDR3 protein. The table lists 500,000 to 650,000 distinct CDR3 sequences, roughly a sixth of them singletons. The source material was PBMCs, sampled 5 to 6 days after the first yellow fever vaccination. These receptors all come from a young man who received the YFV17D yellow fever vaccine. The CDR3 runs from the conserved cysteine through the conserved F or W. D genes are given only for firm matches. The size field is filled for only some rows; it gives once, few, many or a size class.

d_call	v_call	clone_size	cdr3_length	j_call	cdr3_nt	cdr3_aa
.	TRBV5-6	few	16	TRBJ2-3	TGTGCCAGCAGTGTCCCCCTGGCGGGGGCCACAGATACGCAGTATTTT	CASSVPLAGATDTQYF
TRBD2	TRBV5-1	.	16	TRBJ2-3	TGCGCCAGCAGCTTAGAACGGGGGGGCCTGAGAGATACGCAGTATTTT	CASSLERGGLRDTQYF
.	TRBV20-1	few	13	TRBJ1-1	TGCAGTGCTAGAGACGACACGTACACTGAAGCTTTCTTT	CSARDDTYTEAFF
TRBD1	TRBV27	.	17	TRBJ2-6	TGTGCCAGCAGCCAGTGGACAGGGGTGTTAGGGGCCAACGTCCTGACTTTC	CASSQWTGVLGANVLTF
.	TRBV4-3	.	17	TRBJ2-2	TGCGCCAGCAGCCAAGGGGCCTCGGGAAAAAACACCGGGGAGCTGTTTTTT	CASSQGASGKNTGELFF
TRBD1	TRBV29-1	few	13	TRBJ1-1	TGCAGCTACTGGGGGACAGGGAGGTCTGAAGCTTTCTTT	CSYWGTGRSEAFF
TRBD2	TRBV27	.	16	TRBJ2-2	TGTGCCAGCACCTGGGGACTAGCGGGCCTCACCGGGGAGCTGTTTTTT	CASTWGLAGLTGELFF
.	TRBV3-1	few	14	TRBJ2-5	TGTGCCAGCAGCCAAGGGTATCAGGGGCGAAAAATATTCTTC	CASSQGYQGRKIFF
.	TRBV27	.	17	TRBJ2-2	TGTGCCAGCAGTTCCCTGGGGGCCGCCGGTAACACCGGGGAGCTGTTTTTT	CASSSLGAAGNTGELFF
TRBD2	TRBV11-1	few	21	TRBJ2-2	TGTGCCAGCAGCGGAGGACCCCCGGCTAGCGGGGGGGCCGTTCACACCGGGGAGCTGTTTTTT	CASSGGPPASGGAVHTGELFF
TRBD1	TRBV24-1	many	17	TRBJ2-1	TGTGCCACCAGTGACCGACAGGGAACTCGTGACTACAATGAGCAGTTCTTC	CATSDRQGTRDYNEQFF
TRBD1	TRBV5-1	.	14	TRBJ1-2	TGCGCCAGCAGCTTGTGGGCGACAGGGGATGGCTACACCTTC	CASSLWATGDGYTF
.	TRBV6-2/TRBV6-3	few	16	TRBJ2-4	TGTGCCAGCAGTCCCCCGGGACCTTTCGCCAAAAACATTCAGTACTTC	CASSPPGPFAKNIQYF
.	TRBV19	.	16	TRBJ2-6	TGTGCCAGTAGCGGAGGGCCCAGGGCTGGGGCCAACGTCCTGACTTTC	CASSGGPRAGANVLTF
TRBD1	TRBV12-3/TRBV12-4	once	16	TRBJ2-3	TGTGCCAGCAGTTTTTTTCCCTCGGACAGGTCAGATACGCAGTATTTT	CASSFFPSDRSDTQYF
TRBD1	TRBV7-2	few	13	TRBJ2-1	TGTGCCAGCAGCCCCGCCCCGCGGGACAGGGAGTTCTTC	CASSPAPRDREFF
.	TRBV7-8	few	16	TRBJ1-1	TGTGCCAGCAGAAAACACACCCTACATGAGTACACTGAAGCTTTCTTT	CASRKHTLHEYTEAFF
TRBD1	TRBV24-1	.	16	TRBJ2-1	TGTGCCACCAGTGAACCGGGACAGGGTCTAGGGGATGAGCAGTTCTTC	CATSEPGQGLGDEQFF
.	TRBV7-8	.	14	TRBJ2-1	TGTGCCAGCAGACCAGCCGGGGCTTACAATGAGCAGTTCTTC	CASRPAGAYNEQFF
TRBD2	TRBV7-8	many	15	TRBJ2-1	TGTGCCAGCAGCTTAGGGACTAGCGGGGCGAATGAGCAGTTCTTC	CASSLGTSGANEQFF
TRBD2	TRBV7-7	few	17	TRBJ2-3	TGTGCCAGCAGCCCCAGAACCGGGACTAGCAAGACAGATACGCAGTATTTT	CASSPRTGTSKTDTQYF
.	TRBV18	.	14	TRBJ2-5	TGTGCCAGCTCACCCTCCCTTTCCCAAGAGACCCAGTACTTC	CASSPSLSQETQYF
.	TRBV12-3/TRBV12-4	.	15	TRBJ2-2	TGTGCCAGCAGTTTAAGGGCCTTGAACACCGGGGAGCTGTTTTTT	CASSLRALNTGELFF